This passage covers 19 T cell receptor beta chains from one sample sequenced in a study of T cells in Graves' hyperthyroidism and ophthalmopathy. Amplification of TCR beta CDR3 regions used RNA as the template. The study used the HTBI primer set for a first-round RT-PCR of the TCR CDR3. TCRdb reprocessed the multiplex PCR reads with MiXCR, giving one entry per CDR3 protein. The table includes approximately 600,000 distinct CDR3 sequences, less than 25% detected once. The source material was blood. Every receptor here comes from a man aged 30-40 years with Graves' ophthalmopathy.

V and J are TRBV9 and TRBJ1-3; 9 bases are a match to TRBD1. Looked up from germline, CDR1 is SGDLS and CDR2 is YYNGEE. CDR3 size: 16 residues. The V and J ends lost 0 bases and 4 bases, in that order; junction bases with no gene match: 5. The CDR3 loop reads CASSVVDRGGGNTIYF. The CDR3 DNA is TGTGCCAGCAGCGTAGTGGACAGGGGTGGCGGAAACACCATATATTTT.

This clonotype has just one count. The chain couples TRBV11-2 to TRBJ2-2; 7 bases align to TRBD1. Trimming cost V 5 bases and J 2 bases; bases outside gene matches: 8. Germline V gene data show CDR1 as SGHAT and CDR2 as FQNNGV. The CDR3 contains 16 residues. The CDR3 reads CASSQFSGGNTGELFF. CDR3 coding DNA: TGTGCCAGCAGCCAATTTTCAGGGGGAAACACCGGGGAGCTGTTTTTT.

In this sample, this clonotype turned up a few times. The chain carries TRBV24-1 and TRBJ2-1, with 11 bases aligning to TRBD2. Germline CDR1 and CDR2: KGHDR and SFDVKD. Trimming removed 9 bases from V and 12 bases from J; junction bases left unmatched: 12. This CDR3 is built from 14 residues. CDR3 loop: CATGATSGMVGQFF. The CDR3 coding sequence is TGTGCCACCGGGGCGACTAGCGGGATGGTTGGGCAGTTCTTC.

A few counts support this clonotype. J is TRBJ2-3 and V is TRBV5-1, with D possibly TRBD2 on 6 matching bases. Trimming cost V 5 bases and J 6 bases, with 16 bases left between them. CDR1 is SGHRS, CDR2 YFSETQ, per germline. The CDR3 sequence is 14 residues long. This CDR3 reads CASRQGGSMDTQYF. DNA of the CDR3: TGCGCCAGCAGGCAAGGAGGGAGCATGGATACGCAGTATTTT.

This CDR3 reads CSATTSGLVVDTQYF. CDR3 nucleotide sequence: TGCAGTGCAACTACTTCGGGACTAGTAGTGGATACGCAGTATTTT. This chain uses TRBV20-1 with TRBJ2-3; 8 bases line up with TRBD2. This CDR3 region has 15 residues. CDR1 and CDR2 from the germline V gene are DFQATT and SNEGSKA (reference sequence). V shed 6 bases and J 6 bases; nucleotides not matched to a gene: 14.

The sample holds a few counts of this clonotype. The DNA for the CDR3 is TGTGCCACCAGACGGAGCGGCCCCTACAATGAGCAGTTCTTC. It encodes CATRRSGPYNEQFF. V is TRBV24-1 and J is TRBJ2-1, with D tentatively TRBD2 (5 bases). CDR1 is KGHDR, CDR2 SFDVKD, per germline. This CDR3 region has 14 residues. V gave up 7 bases and J gave up 2 bases, with 11 bases separating them.

This clonotype was counted at least ten times. The chain employs TRBV30 and TRBJ2-7; D perhaps matches TRBD2 (6 bases). Germline CDR1 reads GTSNPN; CDR2 reads SVGIG (reference sequence). This CDR3 region has 14 residues. Trimming shortened V by 3 bases and J by 2 bases, and 14 bases separated the two germline ends. The CDR3 spells CAWSSTGTPYEQYF. The DNA for the CDR3 is TGTGCCTGGAGCTCAACCGGGACTCCCTACGAGCAGTACTTC.

V usage is TRBV18 and J usage is TRBJ2-7; no reliable D call. Germline V lookup: CDR1 KGHSH, CDR2 LQKENI. The germline V and J ends were trimmed by 6 bases and 6 bases, with 12 bases remaining between them. The CDR3 extends over 12 amino acids. CDR3 in amino acids: CASSPSMGEQYF. The CDR3 nucleotides read TGTGCCAGCTCGCCGTCCATGGGCGAGCAGTACTTC.

J is TRBJ2-3 and V is TRBV28, with 8 bases fitting TRBD1. This CDR3 has 15 amino acids. Trimming removed 6 bases from V and 5 bases from J; junction bases left unmatched: 10. The germline V gene has CDR1 MDHEN and CDR2 SYDVKM. CDR3 in DNA: TGTGCCAGCAGCCCCATGGACAGGGAAATAGATACGCAGTATTTT. This translates into CASSPMDREIDTQYF.

The V call is TRBV29-1, the J call TRBJ2-7; possibly TRBD1 for D (6 bases). V was pared by 5 bases and J by 2 bases, with 16 bases between. The CDR3 loop spans 14 amino acids. Germline V gives CDR1 SQVTM, CDR2 ANQGSEA. The CDR3 nucleotides are TGCAGCGTTCCCACCGGGACACATCCCTACGAGCAGTACTTC. It is translated as CSVPTGTHPYEQYF.

This clonotype has just a few counts. The chain is built from TRBV7-8 and TRBJ2-3; 7 nucleotides line up with TRBD2. This CDR3 is built from 14 residues. The V segment lost 5 bases and the J segment 4 bases; nucleotides outside the gene matches: 6. The germline V gene encodes CDR1 SGHVS and CDR2 FQNEAQ. CDR3: CASSLGTNSDTQYF. In DNA, the CDR3 is TGTGCCAGCAGCCTAGGGACTAATTCAGATACGCAGTATTTT.

In its sample, this clonotype was seen once. This sequence joins TRBV18 and TRBJ2-1; D remains ambiguous. The CDR3 totals 14 residues. Germline V gene sequence: CDR1 KGHSH, CDR2 LQKENI. V was clipped by 3 bases and J by 5 bases, with 11 bases between them. This CDR3 is CASSPVQLHNEQFF. The DNA for the CDR3 is TGTGCCAGCTCACCGGTCCAGTTACACAATGAGCAGTTCTTC.

The chain joins TRBV30 to TRBJ2-7; 7 positions agree with TRBD1. J lost 6 bases, V lost 1 base, and 3 bases had no gene match. The CDR3 extends over 12 amino acids. CDR1 is GTSNPN and CDR2 is SVGIG in the germline V gene (reference sequence). In DNA, the CDR3 is TGTGCCTGGAGTGACGACAGGGTCGAGCAGTACTTC. It codes for CAWSDDRVEQYF.

This clonotype was seen a few times. The CDR3 reads CSASASGSSADTQYF. The CDR3 region has the DNA TGCAGTGCTAGTGCTAGCGGGAGTAGCGCAGATACGCAGTATTTT. The V call is TRBV20-1, the J call TRBJ2-3, with 10 bases fitting TRBD2. The V gene end was trimmed by 3 bases and the J gene end by 4 bases; junction bases not matched to a gene: 7. The length of the CDR3 is 15 residues. Germline V gene data show CDR1 as DFQATT and CDR2 as SNEGSKA (reference sequence).

The J gene is TRBJ1-5, the V gene TRBV7-2; possibly TRBD1 for D (5 bases). CDR1 SGHTA and CDR2 FQGNSA come from the germline V gene. Deletions cut 3 bases from V and 5 bases from J, with 11 bases between. The CDR3 is made up of 14 amino acids. The CDR3 loop reads CASSFGAGYQPQHF. The DNA of the CDR3 is TGTGCCAGCAGCTTTGGGGCTGGGTATCAGCCCCAGCATTTT.

The rearrangement joins TRBV6-5 to TRBJ1-6; 7 nucleotides agree with TRBD1. CDR3 length: 15 residues. Germline assignment: CDR1 MNHEY and CDR2 SVGAGI. Trimming at V came to 4 bases and at J to 7 bases, leaving 7 bases not matched to a gene. CDR3 loop: CASSSAQGRNSPLHF. CDR3 sequence (DNA): TGTGCCAGCAGTTCTGCACAGGGGCGAAATTCACCCCTCCACTTT.

The chain carries TRBV6-2 or TRBV6-3 and TRBJ1-2; TRBD1 matches at 9 bases. The CDR3 spans 16 residues. The V and J ends lost 0 bases and 6 bases, in that order; junction bases with no gene match: 8. Germline V gene data show CDR1 as MNHEY and CDR2 as SVGEGT. The CDR3 nucleotides are TGTGCCAGCAGTTACTCGTATGGGGGACAGGGAAATGGCTACACCTTC. Its translation is CASSYSYGGQGNGYTF.

About this clonotype itself: The junction shows a germline mismatch at one end, possibly a read error. The chain employs TRBV5-1 and TRBJ2-1, with D perhaps TRBD2 (7 bases). Germline CDR1 and CDR2: SGHRS and YFSETQ. The CDR3 spans 17 residues. The CDR3 sequence: CASSLPQGGRFHNEQFF. CDR3 DNA sequence: TGTGCCAGCAGCTTACCACAGGGAGGGAGGTTCCACAATGAGCAGTTCTTC.

In this sample, this clonotype turned up many times. The chain has TRBV5-6 and TRBJ1-1; D uncertain. The germline gives CDR1 SGHDT, CDR2 YYEEEE. Trimming pared 0 bases from V and 10 bases from J, leaving 7 bases between. The length of the CDR3 is 11 residues. CDR3 sequence (DNA): TGTGCCAGCAGCTTGGGGCGGACAGCTTTCTTT. It encodes CASSLGRTAFF.